Listed here are 7 T cell receptor beta chains from one sample, sequenced in a study of T cells in Graves' hyperthyroidism and ophthalmopathy. The investigators amplified TCR beta CDR3 regions from RNA transcripts. An initial round of RT-PCR targeting the TCR CDR3 relied on the HTBI primer set. Using its own MiXCR run on the multiplex PCR reads, TCRdb lists one record per CDR3 protein. The top ten clones hold less than 3.5% of a sample with about 600,000 distinct CDR3 sequences, approximately 15% of them seen once. The sample consisted of blood. These receptors came from a middle-aged woman with Graves' ophthalmopathy.

Ten or more counts support this clonotype. CDR3 sequence reads: CASRSAPVSPEQFF. The CDR3 DNA follows: TGTGCCAGCAGAAGCGCCCCGGTGTCTCCTGAGCAGTTCTTC. This sequence joins TRBV11-2 and TRBJ2-1; D unresolved. This CDR3 contains 14 residues. Trimming left V 6 bases short and J 9 bases short, with 18 bases between. Germline values: CDR1 SGHAT, CDR2 FQNNGV.

In this sample, this clonotype turned up many times. The chain joins TRBV29-1 to TRBJ1-1; the D is unclear. The length of the CDR3 is 13 residues. The germline gives CDR1 SQVTM, CDR2 ANQGSEA. V gave up 1 base and J gave up 0 bases, with 6 bases separating them. The CDR3 DNA follows: TGCAGCGTTGAAGGCCGGATGAACACTGAAGCTTTCTTT. Residues: CSVEGRMNTEAFF.

At least ten counts were recorded for this clonotype. The genes are TRBV2 and TRBJ1-5, with a weak D call TRBD1 (6 bases). This CDR3 contains 14 residues. Trimming removed 3 bases at V and 3 bases at J, with 9 bases between. Germline-derived CDR1 and CDR2 are SNHLY and FYNNEI. This CDR3 reads CASSDQGPNQPQHF. The CDR3 DNA reads TGTGCCAGCAGTGATCAGGGGCCCAATCAGCCCCAGCATTTT.

This clonotype was counted ten times or more. V usage is TRBV30 and J usage is TRBJ1-1; TRBD1 might be the D (6 bases). Germline assignment: CDR1 GTSNPN and CDR2 SVGIG (reference sequence). The CDR3 length is 14 residues. V was clipped by 4 bases and J by 7 bases, with 19 bases between them. This CDR3 is CAWMGRGGSSEAFF. In nucleotides, the CDR3 is TGTGCCTGGATGGGGAGGGGGGGGTCAAGTGAAGCTTTCTTT.

In its sample, this clonotype was seen many times. The rearrangement uses TRBV2 and TRBJ2-7, with D perhaps matching TRBD1 or TRBD2 (6 bases each). Trimming cost V 4 bases and J 1 base, with 14 bases left between them. Germline-derived CDR1 and CDR2 are SNHLY and FYNNEI. The CDR3 totals 15 residues. CDR3 DNA: TGTGCCAGCAGTGTCCGAGGGGGGAGATCCTACGAGCAGTACTTC. The encoded protein is CASSVRGGRSYEQYF.

This sequence joins TRBV9 and TRBJ1-1, with D hard to call. The V gene's germline CDR1 is SGDLS and CDR2 YYNGEE. The CDR3 covers 16 residues. The V end lost 0 bases, the J end lost 4 bases, and 16 bases lay between the germline ends. CDR3 sequence (DNA): TGTGCCAGCAGCGTAGGGGTACCGACGACGTCCACTGAAGCTTTCTTT. Translated: CASSVGVPTTSTEAFF.

This clonotype was found many times. The chain carries TRBV30 and TRBJ2-3; D unclear. Deletions cut 5 bases from V and 4 bases from J, with 10 bases between. CDR3 length equals 12 residues. Germline loops: CDR1 GTSNPN, CDR2 SVGIG (reference sequence). CDR3 region: CAWALSPDTQYF. CDR3 bases: TGTGCCTGGGCCCTTAGCCCAGATACGCAGTATTTT. The full variable domain, with the rest looked up from reference TRBV30 and TRBJ2-3, is SQTIHQWPATLVQPVGSPLSLECTVEGTSNPNLYWYRQAAGRGLQLLFYSVGIGQISSEVPQNLSASRPQDRQFILSSKKLLLSDSGFYLCAWALSPDTQYFGPGTRLTVL.